This T cell receptor beta chain was identified during a study of blood T cell repertoires in COVID-19. Study details: PBMCs, B-cell-depleted T cells, or T cells were the source of the cDNA or gDNA that made up the material.

Original methodology: Amplified reference gene primers provided the basis for estimating nucleated cell counts. TCRdb keeps only in-frame clones here, not all; method: immunoSEQ multiplex PCR. For V, J and clone size, that table is used; D and trimming come from the DNA. The profile covers more than 300,000 clones, with approximately 90% appearing a single time and 3.9% taken by the ten largest. Germline V gene sequence: CDR1 KGHSH, CDR2 LQKENI. The CDR3 contains 15 residues. Germline trimming cut 4 bases from V and 9 bases from J; bases unmatched to any gene: 5. The sequence came from a woman aged 25 to 39 who had been exposed to COVID-19. Sequenced input: PBMCs or T cells enriched from blood (not recorded which). J is TRBJ2-1 and V is TRBV18; 14 bases match TRBD2. CDR3 nucleotides: TGTGCCAGCTCACGGGGACTAGCGGGGGAGGTTGAGCAGTTCTTC. Translation gives CASSRGLAGEVEQFF. Full variable domain (remainder filled in from reference TRBV18 and TRBJ2-1): NAGVMQNPRHLVRRRGQEARLRCSPMKGHSHVYWYRQLPEEGLKFMVYLQKENIIDESGMPKERFSAEFPKEGPSILRIQQVVRGDSAAYFCASSRGLAGEVEQFFGPGTRLTVL.